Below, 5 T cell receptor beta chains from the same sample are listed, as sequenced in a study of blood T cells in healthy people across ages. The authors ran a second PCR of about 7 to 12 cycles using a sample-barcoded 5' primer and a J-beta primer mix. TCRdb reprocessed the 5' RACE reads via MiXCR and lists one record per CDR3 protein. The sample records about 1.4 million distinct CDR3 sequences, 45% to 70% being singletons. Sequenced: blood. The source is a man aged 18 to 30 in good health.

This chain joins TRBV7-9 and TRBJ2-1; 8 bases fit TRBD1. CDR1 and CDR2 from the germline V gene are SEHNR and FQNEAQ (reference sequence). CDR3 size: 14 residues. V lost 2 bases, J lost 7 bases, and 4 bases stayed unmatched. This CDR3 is CASSLTDRENEQFF. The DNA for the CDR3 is TGTGCCAGCAGCTTAACGGACAGGGAGAATGAGCAGTTCTTC.

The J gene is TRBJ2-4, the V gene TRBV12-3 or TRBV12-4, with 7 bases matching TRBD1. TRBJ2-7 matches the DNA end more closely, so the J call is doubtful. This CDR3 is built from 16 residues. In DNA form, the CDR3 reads TGTGCCAGCAGTTTAGCGCTGAACAGGGGAGCCTACGAGCAGTACTTC. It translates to CASSLALNRGAYEQYF.

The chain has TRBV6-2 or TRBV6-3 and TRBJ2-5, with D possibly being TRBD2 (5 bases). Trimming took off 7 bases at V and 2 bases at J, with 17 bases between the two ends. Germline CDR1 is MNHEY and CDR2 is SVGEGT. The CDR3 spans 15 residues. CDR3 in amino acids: CASTRARETQETQYF. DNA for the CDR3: TGTGCCAGCACCCGCGCGAGGGAAACGCAAGAGACCCAGTACTTC.

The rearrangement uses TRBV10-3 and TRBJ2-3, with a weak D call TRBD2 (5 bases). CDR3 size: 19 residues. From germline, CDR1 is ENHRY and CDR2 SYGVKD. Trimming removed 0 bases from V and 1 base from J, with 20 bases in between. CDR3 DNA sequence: TGTGCCATCAGTGAGTCTTTTTGGGTCGAGGGAGACCGCACAGATACGCAGTATTTT. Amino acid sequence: CAISESFWVEGDRTDTQYF.

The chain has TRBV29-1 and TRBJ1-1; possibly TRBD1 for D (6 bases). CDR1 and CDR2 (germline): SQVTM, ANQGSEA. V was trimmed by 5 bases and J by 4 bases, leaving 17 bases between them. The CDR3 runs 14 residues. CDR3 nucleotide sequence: TGCAGCGTTCCACCGGGGGCGATTAGCACTGAAGCTTTCTTT. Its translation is CSVPPGAISTEAFF. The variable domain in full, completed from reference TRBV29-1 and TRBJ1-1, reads SAVISQKPSRDICQRGTSLTIQCQVDSQVTMMFWYRQQPGQSLTLIATANQGSEATYESGFVIDKFPISRPNLTFSTLTVSNMSPEDSSIYLCSVPPGAISTEAFFGQGTRLTVV.